This T cell receptor (beta chain) was sequenced for a study of identical twins. This clonotype was observed a few times. Looked up from germline, CDR1 is MDHEN and CDR2 is SYDVKM. The CDR3 totals 15 residues. Trimming cost V 6 bases and J 3 bases; bases outside gene matches: 4. TCRdb fed the 5' RACE reads into MiXCR, producing one record per CDR3 protein. The table includes 450,000 or so distinct CDR3 sequences, more than 13% detected once. This same sample was also taken into another study, of yellow fever vaccine responses in identical twins.

The chain links TRBV28 to TRBJ2-1; TRBD2 aligns across 11 bases. The sequenced sample consisted of CD4+ T cells sorted from blood. The clonotype originates from a woman aged 18 to 35 in good health. The CDR3 bases are TGTGCCAGCAGACTAGCGGGAGTTTACTACAATGAGCAGTTCTTC. Its translation is CASRLAGVYYNEQFF. The full variable domain, in which reference TRBV28 and TRBJ2-1 provide the parts outside the CDR3, is DVKVTQSSRYLVKRTGEKVFLECVQDMDHENMFWYRQDPGLGLRLIYFSYDVKMKEKGDIPEGYSVSREKKERFSLILESASTNQTSMYLCASRLAGVYYNEQFFGPGTRLTVL.